The 5 T cell receptor beta chains in this list originate from one sample, sequenced in a study of T cell changes during pregnancy in multiple sclerosis. The method was immunoSEQ multiplex PCR; TCRdb's version includes in-frame clones alone and lacks a portion of them. The table has 55,000 to 65,000 clones, about 87% seen once; the top ten hold 0.89%. Here the sequenced sample was peripheral blood, taken in the first trimester of pregnancy. All receptors come from a female donor in good health, enrolled as a control in a pregnancy study.

The rearrangement links TRBV6-5 to TRBJ1-2, with 8 positions matching TRBD1. V lost 2 bases and J lost 1; bases outside the gene matches: 0. Germline values: CDR1 MNHEY, CDR2 SVGAGI. This CDR3 has 14 amino acids. The CDR3 DNA reads TGTGCCAGCAGTTACGACAGGGGTAACTATGGCTACACCTTC. It encodes CASSYDRGNYGYTF.

The V and J genes are TRBV5-5 and TRBJ2-7; the D gene is possibly TRBD2 (6 bases). This CDR3 is 14 amino acids long. The V end was cut by 4 bases, the J end by 3 bases, with 14 bases between. Germline V gives CDR1 SGHKS, CDR2 YYEKEE (reference sequence). Here the CDR3 DNA reads TGTGCCAGCAGCCGCTCGGGGGAGCTCTACGAGCAGTACTTC. Protein sequence: CASSRSGELYEQYF.

The gene calls are TRBV5-4 and TRBJ2-7; 11 bases align to TRBD1. Looked up from germline, CDR1 is SGHNT and CDR2 is YYREEE (reference sequence). Trimming removed 1 base from V and 2 bases from J; junction bases left unmatched: 2. This CDR3 comprises 15 residues. In DNA form, the CDR3 reads TGTGCCAGCAGCTTGCCGGGACAGGGGGCCTACGAGCAGTACTTC. Encoded protein: CASSLPGQGAYEQYF. Full variable domain (missing parts from reference TRBV5-4 and TRBJ2-7): ETGVTQSPTHLIKTRGQQVTLRCSSQSGHNTVSWYQQALGQGPQFIFQYYREEENGRGNFPPRFSGLQFPNYSSELNVNALELDDSALYLCASSLPGQGAYEQYFGPGTRLTVT.

This clone was picked up one time. The chain is built from TRBV27 and TRBJ1-4, with D perhaps TRBD1 (5 bases). Trimming pared 3 bases from V and 8 bases from J, leaving 13 bases between. Germline V CDR1 and CDR2: MNHEY, SMNVEV (reference sequence). This CDR3 region has 14 residues. The CDR3 loop reads CASSFGGVGEKLFF. CDR3 DNA sequence: TGTGCCAGCAGTTTCGGGGGAGTAGGCGAAAAACTGTTTTTT.

The rearrangement links TRBV6-5 to TRBJ2-7; 8 bases align to TRBD1. CDR1 MNHEY and CDR2 SVGAGI come from the germline V gene. This CDR3 is built from 15 residues. The V gene end was trimmed by 2 bases and the J gene end by 10 bases; junction bases not matched to a gene: 13. The CDR3 reads CASSYGQGYLRGQYF. CDR3 sequence (DNA): TGTGCCAGCAGTTACGGACAGGGCTACCTACGAGGACAGTACTTC.